The 30 T cell receptor beta chains presented below share a single source sample, sequenced in a study of vaccination effects on CD4 cells after COVID-19. Assay used: immunoSEQ multiplex PCR; TCRdb lists only in-frame clones, some missing. The table lists 70,000 or so clones, about 74% of them singletons. These TCRs are of unknown antigen specificity. Researchers isolated CD4+ T cells once less than twelve days of culture had elapsed. The sequencing used CD4+ T cells from PBMCs cultured without peptide, collected before COVID-19 vaccination. The source of these receptors is a human donor who received a COVID-19 vaccine.

The chain combines TRBV11-2 with TRBJ2-5, with D perhaps being TRBD1 or TRBD2 (5 bases each). The CDR3 covers 15 residues. V shed 0 bases and J shed 5 bases, with 13 bases lying between them. From germline, CDR1 is SGHAT and CDR2 FQNNGV. CDR3 sequence reads: CASSLDFGAGETQYF. The CDR3 nucleotides read TGTGCCAGCAGCTTAGATTTCGGGGCGGGCGAGACCCAGTACTTC. The variable domain in full, completed from reference TRBV11-2 and TRBJ2-5, reads EAGVAQSPRYKIIEKRQSVAFWCNPISGHATLYWYQQILGQGPKLLIQFQNNGVVDDSQLPKDRFSAERLKGVDSTLKIQPAKLEDSAVYLCASSLDFGAGETQYFGPGTRLLVL.

The chain carries TRBV20-1 and TRBJ1-3, with D unclear. V lost 6 bases and J lost 4, with 7 bases in between. The CDR3 consists of 11 residues. Germline V gene data show CDR1 as DFQATT and CDR2 as SNEGSKA (reference sequence). CDR3 protein: CSALLGNTIYF. The CDR3 DNA sequence: TGCAGTGCGCTATTAGGAAACACCATATATTTT.

The chain combines TRBV5-6 with TRBJ1-3, with TRBD1 as a possible D gene (6 bases). V dropped 1 base and J dropped 3 bases, with 14 bases sitting between them. The germline V gene has CDR1 SGHDT and CDR2 YYEEEE. CDR3 length: 16 residues. CDR3 bases: TGTGCCAGCAGCTTGCTTTACTCAGGGGTTGGAAACACCATATATTTT. Amino acid sequence: CASSLLYSGVGNTIYF.

This clone turned up a few times. This sequence joins TRBV10-3 and TRBJ1-5, with D tentatively TRBD1 (5 bases). Germline V gene lookup returns CDR1 ENHRY and CDR2 SYGVKD. The ends were cut back, 3 bases at V and 7 bases at J, with 10 bases in the middle. This CDR3 comprises 13 residues. CDR3 sequence (DNA): TGTGCCATCAGTGACACAGGCGGCCAGCCCCAGCATTTT. Translated, it gives CAISDTGGQPQHF.

CDR3 in amino acids: CATGGWGTEAFF. CDR3 in DNA: TGTGCCACCGGGGGTTGGGGCACTGAAGCTTTCTTT. The V gene is TRBV7-2, the J gene TRBJ1-1; TRBD1 is a possible D gene (5 bases). V lost 10 bases to trimming and J lost 4 bases, with 13 bases between them. The CDR3 has 12 residues. Germline V gene data show CDR1 as SGHTA and CDR2 as FQGNSA.

V gene TRBV5-8 combines with J gene TRBJ1-3; 7 bases are shared with TRBD1. The J segment lost 2 bases and the V segment lost 4 bases, leaving 9 bases of the junction unmatched. Germline V gene data show CDR1 as SGHTS and CDR2 as YDEGEE. This CDR3 has 16 residues. This chain's CDR3 is CASSNNRGQPGNTIYF. In DNA, the CDR3 is TGTGCCAGCAGCAACAACAGGGGTCAACCTGGAAACACCATATATTTT.

This clone was seen more than once but under ten times. This chain's CDR3 is CASKPGTMNTEAFF. The CDR3, as DNA: TGTGCCAGCAAGCCAGGGACCATGAACACTGAAGCTTTCTTT. V usage is TRBV6-6 and J usage is TRBJ1-1; perhaps TRBD1 as D (5 bases). The CDR3 loop spans 14 amino acids. V was pared by 7 bases and J by 0 bases, with 12 bases between. Germline V lookup: CDR1 MNHNY, CDR2 SVGAGI (reference sequence).

J is TRBJ1-4 and V is TRBV6-6; the D is unclear. CDR1 MNHNY and CDR2 SVGAGI come from the germline V gene (reference sequence). Trimming took 7 bases from V and 5 from J, leaving 20 bases between them. The CDR3 is 16 residues long. CDR3 sequence (DNA): TGTGCCAGCACAAGCGAGCTCAACGGCAGAAATGAAAAACTGTTTTTT. Translated, it gives CASTSELNGRNEKLFF.

The chain joins TRBV28 to TRBJ2-7, with 11 positions matching TRBD1. This CDR3 is built from 14 residues. The V segment lost 8 bases and the J segment 5 bases; nucleotides outside the gene matches: 8. Germline V gene sequence: CDR1 MDHEN, CDR2 SYDVKM. Written as DNA, the CDR3 is TGTGCCAGCCGGGACAGGGGGGGGACGGACGAGCAGTACGTC. Translation gives CASRDRGGTDEQYV.

V gene TRBV5-6 combines with J gene TRBJ1-5, with no clear D. CDR3 length: 13 amino acids. V was trimmed by 2 bases and J by 7 bases, leaving 10 bases between them. Germline-derived CDR1 and CDR2 are SGHDT and YYEEEE. The CDR3 reads CASSLNLGQPQHF. In DNA form, the CDR3 reads TGTGCCAGCAGCTTAAATCTTGGGCAGCCCCAGCATTTT.

The rearrangement uses TRBV7-2 and TRBJ2-5; TRBD2 matches at 8 bases. This CDR3 comprises 13 residues. V lost 5 bases and J lost 5; bases outside the gene matches: 4. Per germline, CDR1 SGHTA and CDR2 FQGNSA. The CDR3 nucleotides read TGTGCCAGCAGCCGGACTAGCTTGGAGACCCAGTACTTC. It yields the protein CASSRTSLETQYF.

This clone was seen only a few times. This same CDR3 is encoded by further DNA sequences in the sample. This rearrangement joins TRBV11-2 to TRBJ2-7, with unresolved D. The CDR3 runs 13 residues. Trimming left V 3 bases short and J 2 bases short, with 8 bases between. Looked up from germline, CDR1 is SGHAT and CDR2 is FQNNGV. The CDR3 loop is CASSLDRAYEQYV. CDR3 DNA sequence: TGTGCCAGCAGCTTGGACCGAGCCTACGAGCAGTACGTC.

This chain joins TRBV5-1 and TRBJ2-1; TRBD1 matches at 7 bases. In germline, CDR1 is SGHRS, CDR2 YFSETQ. The CDR3 extends over 15 amino acids. J gave up 0 bases and V 0 bases, and 0 bases lay outside the gene matches. The CDR3, as DNA: TGCGCCAGCAGCTTGGGACAGGGCTCCTACAATGAGCAGTTCTTC. Translating gives CASSLGQGSYNEQFF.

V is TRBV29-1 and J is TRBJ2-1; perhaps TRBD2 as D (5 bases). Germline V gives CDR1 SQVTM, CDR2 ANQGSEA. This CDR3 contains 14 residues. The V end lost 4 bases, the J end lost 6 bases, and 16 bases lay between the germline ends. The CDR3 DNA reads TGCAGCGTTGGTAGTAGGAGAGGGTCCAATGAGCAGTTCTTC. Protein: CSVGSRRGSNEQFF.

This clone was seen a few times. The rearrangement joins TRBV29-1 to TRBJ1-5, with 7 bases lining up with TRBD1. The CDR3 is made up of 13 amino acids. The V gene end was trimmed by 4 bases and the J gene end by 7 bases; junction bases not matched to a gene: 7. Germline V gene sequence: CDR1 SQVTM, CDR2 ANQGSEA. Written as DNA, the CDR3 is TGCAGCGTTGTCCGGGACAGAGGACAGCCCCAGCATTTT. Its protein product is CSVVRDRGQPQHF.

This clone was seen once. The chain is built from TRBV27 and TRBJ2-3, with 7 bases lining up with TRBD1. V was clipped by 1 base and J by 2 bases; unmatched bases: 3. Germline CDR1 is MNHEY and CDR2 is SMNVEV (reference sequence). This CDR3 comprises 15 residues. The chain's CDR3 is CASSLLDRFTDTQYF. The CDR3 DNA is TGTGCCAGCAGTTTATTGGACAGGTTCACAGATACGCAGTATTTT.

The genes are TRBV7-3 and TRBJ2-5; perhaps D is TRBD1 or TRBD2 (5 bases each). The V gene's germline CDR1 is SGHTA and CDR2 FQGTGA. The CDR3 loop spans 13 amino acids. V lost 2 bases and J lost 5, with 9 bases in between. The CDR3 bases are TGTGCCAGCAGCTTACACTGGGGGGAGACCCAGTACTTC. This translates into CASSLHWGETQYF.

V usage is TRBV30 and J usage is TRBJ1-1; 7 bases map to TRBD1. Germline CDR1 and CDR2: GTSNPN and SVGIG (reference sequence). V trimming: 4 bases; J trimming: 0 bases; junction bases outside the gene matches: 14. The CDR3 has 17 amino acids. CDR3 bases: TGTGCCTGGACCCTTACCCGGACAGGCTTACTGAACACTGAAGCTTTCTTT. Translated, it gives CAWTLTRTGLLNTEAFF.

This rearrangement joins TRBV4-1 to TRBJ2-3; TRBD2 matches at 9 bases. CDR1 is MGHRA, CDR2 YSYEKL, per germline. The J segment lost 1 base and the V segment lost 0 bases, leaving 8 bases of the junction unmatched. The length of the CDR3 is 18 residues. The CDR3 spells CASSQEIWRGGRTDTQYF. CDR3 DNA: TGCGCCAGCAGCCAAGAAATTTGGCGGGGGGGCCGCACAGATACGCAGTATTTT.

The genes are TRBV4-1 and TRBJ2-2; D gene uncertain. This CDR3 has 15 amino acids. The V end was cut by 1 base, the J end by 5 bases, with 11 bases between. The germline gives CDR1 MGHRA, CDR2 YSYEKL. DNA of the CDR3: TGCGCCAGCAGCCAAGGTCACCTGCGGACCGGGGAGCTGTTTTTT. It yields the protein CASSQGHLRTGELFF.

The chain links TRBV2 to TRBJ2-5; maybe TRBD1 (6 bases). The CDR3 is 12 amino acids. V was shortened by 3 bases and J by 4 bases, with 6 bases between the two germline ends. Germline values: CDR1 SNHLY, CDR2 FYNNEI. The CDR3, as DNA: TGTGCCAGCAGTGACAGGGGAGAGACCCAGTACTTC. Translated: CASSDRGETQYF.

The rearrangement links TRBV18 to TRBJ2-3, with D perhaps TRBD1 (6 bases). This CDR3 has 14 residues. Trimming stripped 2 bases from V and 4 bases from J, with 10 bases between. Germline CDR1 KGHSH, CDR2 LQKENI. The CDR3 DNA reads TGTGCCAGCTCACCAGGGACACAGGCAGATACGCAGTATTTT. It encodes CASSPGTQADTQYF.

The chain joins TRBV4-3 to TRBJ2-1; 9 nucleotides line up with TRBD1. Germline CDR1 LGHNA, CDR2 YSLEER. V shed 5 bases and J 7 bases; nucleotides not matched to a gene: 3. The CDR3 has 13 residues. CDR3 in amino acids: CASSGTGFNEQFF. CDR3 nucleotide sequence: TGCGCCAGCAGCGGGACAGGGTTTAATGAGCAGTTCTTC.

This chain connects TRBV30 to TRBJ2-3; no clear D. The CDR3 spans 11 residues. CDR1 is GTSNPN and CDR2 is SVGIG in the germline V gene (reference sequence). V was pared by 5 bases and J by 2 bases, with 5 bases between. CDR3 protein: CAWSHTDTQYF. The CDR3 nucleotides read TGTGCCTGGTCCCACACAGATACGCAGTATTTT.

The chain recombines TRBV7-8 with TRBJ2-4; 7 bases map to TRBD1. With V trimmed by 5 bases and J by 0 bases, 10 bases remained unmatched. Germline CDR1 is SGHVS and CDR2 is FQNEAQ. This CDR3 has 17 residues. CDR3 nucleotides: TGTGCCAGCAGCGTAACGGGACAGTCCTTAGCCAAAAACATTCAGTACTTC. Residues: CASSVTGQSLAKNIQYF.

This clone was seen ten or more times. The chain combines TRBV11-2 with TRBJ1-2; TRBD1 matches at 9 bases. The CDR3 extends over 15 amino acids. With V trimmed by 6 bases and J by 1 base, 6 bases remained unmatched. Germline CDR1 reads SGHAT; CDR2 reads FQNNGV. CDR3 bases: TGTGCCAGCAGTCGGGGGACAGGGAATAACTATGGCTACACCTTC. Amino acid sequence: CASSRGTGNNYGYTF.

The chain is built from TRBV19 and TRBJ1-1, with D perhaps TRBD1 (5 bases). CDR1 and CDR2 from the germline V gene are LNHDA and SQIVND (reference sequence). The CDR3 runs 14 residues. V was cut by 1 base and J by 5 bases, with 11 bases left in between. This chain's CDR3 is CASSIVTGVTEAFF. CDR3 sequence (DNA): TGTGCCAGTAGTATAGTAACGGGGGTTACTGAAGCTTTCTTT.

CDR3 nucleotide sequence: TGTGCCAGCAGCAAATCAGGGGCTAACTATGGCTACACCTTC. It is translated as CASSKSGANYGYTF. The chain links TRBV11-1 to TRBJ1-2; a weak D match, TRBD1 (6 bases). The germline CDR1 and CDR2 sequences are SGHAT and FQDESV (reference sequence). V was trimmed by 5 bases and J by 0 bases, leaving 10 bases between them. The CDR3 extends over 14 amino acids.

The rearrangement links TRBV27 to TRBJ2-3, with 8 bases matching TRBD1. CDR1 is MNHEY, CDR2 SMNVEV, per germline (reference sequence). Trimming removed 8 bases from V and 4 bases from J; junction bases left unmatched: 5. The CDR3 length is 13 residues. The CDR3 here is CASLRQGSDTQYF. The CDR3 nucleotides are TGTGCCAGCTTAAGACAGGGGTCAGATACGCAGTATTTT.

The chain joins TRBV24-1 to TRBJ2-3, with D maybe TRBD2 (5 bases). The CDR3 has 13 amino acids. V gave up 5 bases and J gave up 8 bases, with 13 bases separating them. The germline CDR1 and CDR2 sequences are KGHDR and SFDVKD. The CDR3 sequence is CATSGSKSGTQYF. For the CDR3, the DNA is TGTGCCACCAGTGGAAGCAAGAGCGGTACGCAGTATTTT.